Below are 15 T cell receptor beta chains sequenced from a single sample in a study of T cell responses to AZD1222 COVID-19 vaccine. TCRdb keeps only in-frame clones here, not all; method: immunoSEQ multiplex PCR. The sample has around 91,000 clones, approximately 89% seen once; the top ten hold about 8.1%. Source: peripheral blood, taken 28 days after the second AZD1222 dose. These receptors were collected from an adult who received the AZD1222 COVID-19 vaccine.

CDR3 loop: CASSFAGPQETQYF. CDR3 DNA sequence: TGTGCCAGCAGCTTTGCGGGGCCCCAAGAGACCCAGTACTTC. The genes are TRBV7-8 and TRBJ2-5; D might be TRBD2 (6 bases). Germline V gene sequence: CDR1 SGHVS, CDR2 FQNEAQ. Trimming removed 3 bases from V and 1 base from J, with 9 bases in between. This CDR3 is built from 14 residues.

The chain links TRBV7-8 to TRBJ2-1; TRBD1 might be the D (6 bases). CDR3 length: 13 residues. V was clipped by 4 bases and J by 4 bases, with 8 bases between them. CDR1 is SGHVS, CDR2 FQNEAQ, per germline. The CDR3 DNA reads TGTGCCAGCAGCTCCGACAGGTACAATGAGCAGTTCTTC. Protein sequence: CASSSDRYNEQFF.

This rearrangement joins TRBV27 to TRBJ1-3; the D is unclear. Germline assignment: CDR1 MNHEY and CDR2 SMNVEV (reference sequence). V was clipped by 5 bases and J by 4 bases, with 12 bases between them. The CDR3 runs to 14 residues. The CDR3 DNA reads as TGTGCCAGCAGTCCCCGGCAGGCCGGAAACACCATATATTTT. It is translated as CASSPRQAGNTIYF.

The V and J genes are TRBV4-1 and TRBJ2-5, with 10 bases matching TRBD2. CDR1 is MGHRA and CDR2 is YSYEKL in the germline V gene. This CDR3 spans 16 amino acids. With 1 base clipped from V and 2 bases from J, the junction kept 4 bases outside the gene matches. CDR3 loop: CASSQVAAGGQETQYF. CDR3 nucleotides: TGCGCCAGCAGCCAAGTAGCAGCGGGAGGGCAAGAGACCCAGTACTTC.

The chain combines TRBV10-1 with TRBJ1-3; 8 positions agree with TRBD1. The J segment lost 4 bases and the V segment lost 6 bases, leaving 8 bases of the junction unmatched. Per germline, CDR1 WNHNN and CDR2 SYGVQD (reference sequence). CDR3 length: 15 amino acids. The CDR3 DNA sequence: TGCGCCAGCAGCTCGGACAGGGAAGACGGAAACACCATATATTTT. Residues: CASSSDREDGNTIYF.

The chain combines TRBV5-5 with TRBJ1-5, with a possible D match to TRBD1 (5 bases). Germline assignment: CDR1 SGHKS and CDR2 YYEKEE (reference sequence). V dropped 4 bases and J dropped 1 base, with 9 bases sitting between them. There are 14 residues in the CDR3. The CDR3 loop reads CASSLGGSNQPQHF. Written as DNA, the CDR3 is TGTGCCAGCAGCCTGGGGGGGAGCAATCAGCCCCAGCATTTT. The complete variable domain, with remaining parts taken from reference TRBV5-5 and TRBJ1-5, reads DAGVTQSPTHLIKTRGQQVTLRCSPISGHKSVSWYQQVLGQGPQFIFQYYEKEERGRGNFPDRFSARQFPNYSSELNVNALLLGDSALYLCASSLGGSNQPQHFGDGTRLSIL.

The CDR3 loop reads CASTVQGRSNQPQHF. As DNA, the CDR3 is TGTGCCAGCACCGTACAGGGACGCAGCAATCAGCCCCAGCATTTT. The chain recombines TRBV5-8 with TRBJ1-5; possibly TRBD1 for D (6 bases). Trimming took 6 bases from V and 1 from J, leaving 14 bases between them. The germline V gene encodes CDR1 SGHTS and CDR2 YDEGEE. The CDR3 has 15 residues.

V is TRBV7-2 and J is TRBJ2-7; 7 nucleotides align to TRBD1. The CDR3 has 15 residues. Trimming at V came to 6 bases and at J to 0 bases, leaving 8 bases not matched to a gene. Germline V gene lookup returns CDR1 SGHTA and CDR2 FQGNSA. CDR3 bases: TGTGCCAGCAGGAAGAGAGGGGGCGTCTCCTACGAGCAGTACTTC. Its translation is CASRKRGGVSYEQYF.

The rearrangement links TRBV3-1 (or the pseudogene TRBV3-2) to TRBJ2-2, with TRBD2 matching over 14 bases. Per germline, CDR1 LGHDT and CDR2 YNNKEL (reference sequence). CDR3 length: 16 residues. The V and J ends lost 5 bases and 5 bases, in that order; junction bases with no gene match: 4. The CDR3 DNA is TGTGCCAGCAGCTCCTGGACTAGCGGGAGGACCGGGGAGCTGTTTTTT. Translation: CASSSWTSGRTGELFF.

This clone was seen more than once but under ten times. This sequence joins TRBV27 and TRBJ1-2, with D unclear. V shed 8 bases and J shed 4 bases, with 14 bases lying between them. This CDR3 spans 13 amino acids. Germline values: CDR1 MNHEY, CDR2 SMNVEV (reference sequence). CDR3 sequence (DNA): TGTGCCAGCTCAATTACGGCGGTCTATGGCTACACCTTC. This sequence encodes CASSITAVYGYTF.

This chain uses TRBV5-1 with TRBJ1-1, with D unclear. The CDR3 sequence is 12 residues long. The V end lost 4 bases, the J end lost 0 bases, and 4 bases lay between the germline ends. The germline CDR1 and CDR2 sequences are SGHRS and YFSETQ. As DNA, the CDR3 is TGCGCCAGCAGCGCGATGAACACTGAAGCTTTCTTT. This encodes CASSAMNTEAFF.

The CDR3 is CASARGANQPQHF. Written as DNA, the CDR3 is TGTGCCAGCGCCCGGGGGGCGAATCAGCCCCAGCATTTT. V is TRBV6-5 and J is TRBJ1-5; TRBD1 might be the D (6 bases). Germline CDR1 and CDR2: MNHEY and SVGAGI. CDR3 length: 13 amino acids. The V gene lost 8 bases and the J gene lost 4 bases, with 12 bases spanning the gap.

V usage is TRBV12-3 or TRBV12-4 and J usage is TRBJ1-3; no clear D gene. CDR3 length: 13 residues. V was trimmed by 6 bases and J by 4 bases, leaving 10 bases between them. Here the CDR3 reads CASSPSGGNTIYF. Written as DNA, the CDR3 is TGTGCCAGCAGCCCGTCCGGGGGAAACACCATATATTTT.

J is TRBJ1-4 and V is TRBV7-9; TRBD1 matches at 9 bases. CDR1 is SEHNR and CDR2 is FQNEAQ in the germline V gene (reference sequence). The CDR3 covers 17 residues. V lost 4 bases, J lost 4 bases, and 10 bases stayed unmatched. The CDR3 loop reads CASSSEDRGPFNEKLFF. DNA for the CDR3: TGTGCCAGCAGCTCGGAGGACAGGGGTCCCTTTAATGAAAAACTGTTTTTT.

The chain is built from TRBV12-2 and TRBJ2-7; the listed D gene, TRBD1, was not tested against the DNA. TRBV12-2 corresponds to a pseudogene. The CDR3 consists of 17 residues. CDR3 DNA sequence: TGTGCAAGTCGCTTATGCCTCGGACATAAAGCCTCCTACGAGCAGTACTTC. Translated: CASRLCLGHKASYEQYF.